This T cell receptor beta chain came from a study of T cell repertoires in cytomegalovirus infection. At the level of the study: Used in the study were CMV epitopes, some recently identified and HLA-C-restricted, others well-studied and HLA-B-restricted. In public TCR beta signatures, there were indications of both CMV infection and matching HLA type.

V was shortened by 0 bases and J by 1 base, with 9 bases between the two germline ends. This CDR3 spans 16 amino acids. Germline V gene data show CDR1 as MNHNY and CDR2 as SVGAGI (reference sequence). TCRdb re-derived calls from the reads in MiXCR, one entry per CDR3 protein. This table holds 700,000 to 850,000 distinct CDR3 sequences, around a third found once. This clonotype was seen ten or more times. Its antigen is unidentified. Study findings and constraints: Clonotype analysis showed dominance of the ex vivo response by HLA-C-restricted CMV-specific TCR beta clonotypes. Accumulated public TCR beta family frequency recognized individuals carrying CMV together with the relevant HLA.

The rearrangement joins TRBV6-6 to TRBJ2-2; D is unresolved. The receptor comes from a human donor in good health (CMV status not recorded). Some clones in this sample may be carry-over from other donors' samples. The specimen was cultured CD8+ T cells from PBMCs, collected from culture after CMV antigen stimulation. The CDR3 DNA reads TGTGCCAGCAGTTACTCGGTGACTGGGAACACCGGGGAGCTGTTTTTT. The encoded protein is CASSYSVTGNTGELFF.